This T cell receptor (beta chain) was recovered during a study of identical twins. Study-level results: Low generation-probability sequences were in excess among twin-shared out-of-frame alpha sequences.

With regard to this clonotype: Antigen unknown.

The CDR3 spans 16 residues. CDR1 is LGHNA and CDR2 is YSLEER in the germline V gene. The ends lost 5 bases at V and 9 bases at J; junction bases unmatched: 8. TCRdb reprocessed the 5' RACE reads via MiXCR and lists one record per CDR3 protein. Among around 470,000 distinct CDR3 sequences listed, over 12% were seen once. These data also formed part of another study, on yellow fever vaccine responses in identical twins.

The chain couples TRBV4-3 to TRBJ2-1; 15 bases line up with TRBD2. Material: CD4+ T cells sorted from blood. The receptor was isolated from a woman under 30 in good health. The CDR3: CASSGLAGGPFLEQFF. CDR3 bases: TGCGCCAGCAGCGGACTAGCGGGAGGGCCGTTCCTTGAGCAGTTCTTC.